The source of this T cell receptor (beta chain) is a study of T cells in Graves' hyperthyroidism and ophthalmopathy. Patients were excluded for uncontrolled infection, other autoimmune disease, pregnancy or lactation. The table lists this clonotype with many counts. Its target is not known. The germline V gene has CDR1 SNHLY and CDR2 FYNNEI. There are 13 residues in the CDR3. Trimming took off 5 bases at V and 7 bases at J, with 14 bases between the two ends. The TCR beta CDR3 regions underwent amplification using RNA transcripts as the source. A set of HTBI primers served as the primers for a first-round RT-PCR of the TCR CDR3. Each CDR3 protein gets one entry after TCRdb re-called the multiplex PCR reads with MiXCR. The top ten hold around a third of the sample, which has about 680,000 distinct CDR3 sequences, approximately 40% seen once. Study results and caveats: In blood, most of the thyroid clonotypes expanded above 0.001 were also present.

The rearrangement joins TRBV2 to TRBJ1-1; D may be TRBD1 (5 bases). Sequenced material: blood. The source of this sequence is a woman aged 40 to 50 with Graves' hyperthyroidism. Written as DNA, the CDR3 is TGTGCCAGCAGTTGGGGTGGGACCATTGAAGCTTTCTTT. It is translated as CASSWGGTIEAFF. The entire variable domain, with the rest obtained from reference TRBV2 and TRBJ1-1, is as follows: EPEVTQTPSHQVTQMGQEVILRCVPISNHLYFYWYRQILGQKVEFLVSFYNNEISEKSEIFDDQFSVERPDGSNFTLKIRSTKLEDSAMYFCASSWGGTIEAFFGQGTRLTVV.